The rows below give T cell receptor beta chains drawn from one sample of a study of tumor-infiltrating lymphocytes in localized non-small cell lung cancer. TCRdb's table, derived via immunoSEQ multiplex PCR, lists solely in-frame clones and lacks some. Of 8,000 to 9,500 clones listed, more than 65% are singletons. The sample consisted of lung tumor tissue. These receptors originate from a human donor with non-small cell lung cancer. Each CDR3 is given with its conserved first and last residue. The D gene is left open where the match is weak. The size entry is marked missing in some rows and otherwise reads once, few, many or a size class.

abundance	d_gene	v_gene	j_gene	CDR3aa	CDR3nt
NA	NA	TRBV30	TRBJ2-7	CAWTPKGGLSYEQYF	TGTGCCTGGACTCCTAAGGGAGGCCTCTCCTACGAGCAGTACTTC
few	NA	TRBV30	TRBJ2-7	CAWSVYLEQYF	TGTGCCTGGAGTGTTTACCTCGAGCAGTACTTC
once	NA	TRBV19	TRBJ1-5	CASSFREAHQPQHF	TGTGCCAGTAGTTTCCGGGAGGCTCATCAGCCCCAGCATTTT
NA	TRBD2	TRBV4-1	TRBJ2-3	CASSQEAGGSDTQYF	TGCGCCAGCAGCCAAGAGGCGGGAGGATCAGATACGCAGTATTTT
NA	TRBD1	TRBV5-1	TRBJ1-1	CASSVPGQGAEAFF	TGCGCCAGCAGCGTGCCGGGACAGGGGGCTGAAGCTTTCTTT
few	NA	TRBV21-1	TRBJ2-7	CASSNFVQGSTYEQYF	TGTGCCAGCAGCAACTTTGTCCAGGGGAGTACCTACGAGCAGTACTTC
few	NA	TRBV30	TRBJ2-7	CAWNPSGAEQYF	TGTGCCTGGAACCCCTCCGGGGCCGAGCAGTACTTC
NA	TRBD1	TRBV10-2	TRBJ2-5	CASSPTGGFETQYF	TGCGCCAGCAGTCCGACAGGGGGCTTTGAGACCCAGTACTTC
few	NA	TRBV5-1	TRBJ2-5	CASSLPGGETQYF	TGCGCCAGCAGCCTACCGGGCGGAGAGACCCAGTACTTC
NA	NA	TRBV6-6	TRBJ2-5	CASEGVETQYF	TGTGCCAGCGAGGGAGTAGAGACCCAGTACTTC
NA	NA	TRBV5-1	TRBJ2-2	CASSLDPSGELFF	TGCGCCAGCAGCTTGGACCCCTCCGGGGAGCTGTTTTTT
few	NA	TRBV5-1	TRBJ2-7	CASSRDTSYEQYF	TGCGCCAGCAGCCGGGACACGTCTTACGAGCAGTACTTC
few	NA	TRBV27	TRBJ1-5	CASSRTGSGEPQHF	TGTGCCAGCAGTCGAACAGGGTCTGGGGAGCCCCAGCATTTT
NA	NA	TRBV6-4	TRBJ1-2	CAKPREGYTF	TGTGCCAAACCCCGGGAAGGCTACACCTTC
NA	NA	TRBV14	TRBJ1-4	CASSEEGSGEKLFF	TGTGCCAGCAGTGAAGAAGGCTCTGGTGAAAAACTGTTTTTT
NA	TRBD1	TRBV6-1	TRBJ1-2	CASRGDRGSSYGYTF	TGTGCCAGCAGGGGGGACAGGGGGAGCTCCTATGGCTACACCTTC
NA	NA	TRBV19	TRBJ1-5	CASSIPPRRGNQPQHF	TGTGCCAGTAGTATCCCTCCGCGGAGGGGCAATCAGCCCCAGCATTTT
NA	TRBD1	TRBV7-8	TRBJ1-2	CASSLTGYYGYTF	TGTGCCAGCAGCTTGACAGGGTACTATGGCTACACCTTC
NA	NA	TRBV7-2	TRBJ2-6	CASSSWTSGANVLTF	TGTGCCAGCAGCTCATGGACTTCTGGGGCCAACGTCCTGACTTTC
few	TRBD2	TRBV2	TRBJ2-1	CASSEVGLAGYNEQFF	TGTGCCAGCAGTGAAGTTGGGCTAGCGGGGTACAATGAGCAGTTCTTC
NA	NA	TRBV19	TRBJ1-1	CASSSRRGDTEAFF	TGTGCCAGTAGTTCCCGAAGGGGGGACACTGAAGCTTTCTTT
NA	TRBD1	TRBV7-2	TRBJ1-2	CASSLASGQGGGYTF	TGTGCCAGCAGCTTAGCATCGGGACAGGGAGGGGGCTACACCTTC
NA	NA	TRBV9	TRBJ2-2	CASSVGATNTGELFF	TGTGCCAGCAGCGTAGGGGCTACGAACACCGGGGAGCTGTTTTTT